The 11 T cell receptor beta chains below come from one sample, sequenced in a study of siplizumab effects on memory and regulatory T cells. Here immunoSEQ multiplex PCR was the method, and the copy in TCRdb shows in-frame clones only, minus some. Of some 100,000 clones listed, 94% are singletons. The sample taken for sequencing was Tregs sorted from blood. These receptors were collected from a human donor in good health.

The chain recombines TRBV30 with TRBJ2-6; tentative D call: TRBD1 (5 bases). Deletions cut 8 bases from V and 2 bases from J, with 10 bases between. Germline CDR1 GTSNPN, CDR2 SVGIG (reference sequence). The CDR3 covers 13 residues. The CDR3 region is CALQGAGANVLTF. CDR3 in DNA: TGTGCCCTGCAGGGCGCTGGGGCCAACGTCCTGACTTTC.

A word on this clone: At one end the junction does not follow the germline gene, possibly because of a read error. The chain is built from TRBV6-1 and TRBJ2-1; a weak D match, TRBD1 (7 bases). This CDR3 has 18 residues. Per the germline V gene, CDR1 is MNHNS and CDR2 is SASEGT. CDR3 region: CANSEVLRRGQYYNEQFF. The CDR3 DNA reads TGTGCCAACAGTGAAGTTTTAAGGAGGGGACAGTACTACAATGAGCAGTTCTTC.

The chain has TRBV7-3 and TRBJ2-1; D gene uncertain. This CDR3 is 15 amino acids long. The V gene lost 2 bases and the J gene lost 0 bases, with 8 bases spanning the gap. Germline CDR1 SGHTA, CDR2 FQGTGA. The DNA of the CDR3 is TGTGCCAGCAGCTTAGGCCCCAGCTCCTACAATGAGCAGTTCTTC. Translating it yields CASSLGPSSYNEQFF.

A single count supports this clone. The chain is built from TRBV10-3 and TRBJ2-1; D is perhaps TRBD2 (7 bases). Deletions cut 6 bases from V and 9 bases from J, with 12 bases between. CDR1 and CDR2 (germline): ENHRY, SYGVKD. This CDR3 comprises 12 residues. The DNA for the CDR3 is TGTGCCATCAGCCCCGGGGGGCTTGAGCAGTTCTTC. Protein product: CAISPGGLEQFF.

V usage is TRBV5-1 and J usage is TRBJ2-7, with D perhaps matching TRBD2 (5 bases). The V gene lost 3 bases and the J gene lost 3 bases, with 13 bases spanning the gap. This CDR3 is 14 amino acids long. Per germline, CDR1 SGHRS and CDR2 YFSETQ. CDR3 sequence reads: CASSSLEGRYEQYF. The CDR3 DNA reads as TGCGCCAGCAGCTCACTAGAGGGTCGCTACGAGCAGTACTTC. The variable domain in full, completed from reference TRBV5-1 and TRBJ2-7, reads KAGVTQTPRYLIKTRGQQVTLSCSPISGHRSVSWYQQTPGQGLQFLFEYFSETQRNKGNFPGRFSGRQFSNSRSEMNVSTLELGDSALYLCASSSLEGRYEQYFGPGTRLTVT.

V usage is TRBV7-9 and J usage is TRBJ1-1, with D perhaps matching TRBD1 (5 bases). CDR1 and CDR2 (germline): SEHNR, FQNEAQ (reference sequence). With 3 bases removed from V and 2 bases from J, the gap between germline ends came to 13 bases. The CDR3 has 15 amino acids. CDR3 DNA sequence: TGTGCCAGCAGCTTCCTGGACACTATAAACACTGAAGCTTTCTTT. The encoded protein is CASSFLDTINTEAFF.

V and J are TRBV6-6 and TRBJ1-2; D gene unclear. V gave up 4 bases and J gave up 0 bases, with 9 bases separating them. The germline V gene has CDR1 MNHNY and CDR2 SVGAGI (reference sequence). CDR3 length: 14 residues. CDR3 coding DNA: TGTGCCAGCAGTTCCAACCGAGCTAACTATGGCTACACCTTC. Translating it yields CASSSNRANYGYTF.

The chain couples TRBV4-1 to TRBJ2-6, with 9 bases identical to TRBD2. The CDR3 totals 18 residues. The trim removed 1 base at V and 0 bases at J, leaving 4 bases unmatched. Germline CDR1 reads MGHRA; CDR2 reads YSYEKL. The CDR3 coding sequence is TGCGCCAGCAGCCAAGGACTAGCGGAGCACTCTGGGGCCAACGTCCTGACTTTC. Protein product: CASSQGLAEHSGANVLTF.

The J gene is TRBJ1-5, the V gene TRBV7-8; D possibly corresponds to TRBD1 (5 bases). CDR3 length: 13 residues. V was shortened by 8 bases and J by 7 bases, with 15 bases between the two germline ends. Germline V gene lookup returns CDR1 SGHVS and CDR2 FQNEAQ. CDR3 coding DNA: TGTGCCAGCTCCATGGGGGGGGACCAGCCCCAGCATTTT. Translation: CASSMGGDQPQHF. Using reference TRBV7-8 and TRBJ1-5 for the parts outside the CDR3, the full variable domain is GAGVSQSPRYKVAKRGQDVALRCDPISGHVSLFWYQQALGQGPEFLTYFQNEAQLDKSGLPSDRFFAERPEGSVSTLKIQRTQQEDSAVYLCASSMGGDQPQHFGDGTRLSIL.

The chain has TRBV5-1 and TRBJ1-3; maybe TRBD1 (6 bases). This CDR3 is built from 15 residues. With 4 bases removed from V and 0 bases from J, the gap between germline ends came to 11 bases. Germline V gives CDR1 SGHRS, CDR2 YFSETQ. This chain's CDR3 is CASSVQGNSGNTIYF. The CDR3 bases are TGCGCCAGCAGCGTACAGGGTAACTCTGGAAACACCATATATTTT.

V is TRBV7-8 and J is TRBJ2-5; 9 nucleotides match TRBD2. There are 16 residues in the CDR3. With 4 bases clipped from V and 3 bases from J, the junction kept 9 bases outside the gene matches. Per germline, CDR1 SGHVS and CDR2 FQNEAQ. The CDR3 spells CASSWTQTSGEETQYF. CDR3 in DNA: TGTGCCAGCAGCTGGACCCAGACTAGCGGTGAAGAGACCCAGTACTTC.